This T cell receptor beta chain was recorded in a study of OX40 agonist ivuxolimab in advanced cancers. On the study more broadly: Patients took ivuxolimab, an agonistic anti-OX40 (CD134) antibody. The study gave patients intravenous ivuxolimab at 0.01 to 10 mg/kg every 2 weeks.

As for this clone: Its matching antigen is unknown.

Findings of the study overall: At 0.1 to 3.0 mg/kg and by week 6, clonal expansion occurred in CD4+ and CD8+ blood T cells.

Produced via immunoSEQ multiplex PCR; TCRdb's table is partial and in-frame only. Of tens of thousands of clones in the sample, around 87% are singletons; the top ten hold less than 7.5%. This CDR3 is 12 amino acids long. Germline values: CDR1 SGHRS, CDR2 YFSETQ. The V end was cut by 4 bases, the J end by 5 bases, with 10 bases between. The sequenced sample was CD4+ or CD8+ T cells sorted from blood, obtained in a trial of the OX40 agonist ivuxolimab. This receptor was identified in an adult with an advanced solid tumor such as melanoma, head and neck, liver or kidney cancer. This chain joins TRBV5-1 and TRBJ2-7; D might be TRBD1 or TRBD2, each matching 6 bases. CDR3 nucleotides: TGCGCCAGCAGCCGGGGGCCGGACGAGCAGTACTTC. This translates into CASSRGPDEQYF.